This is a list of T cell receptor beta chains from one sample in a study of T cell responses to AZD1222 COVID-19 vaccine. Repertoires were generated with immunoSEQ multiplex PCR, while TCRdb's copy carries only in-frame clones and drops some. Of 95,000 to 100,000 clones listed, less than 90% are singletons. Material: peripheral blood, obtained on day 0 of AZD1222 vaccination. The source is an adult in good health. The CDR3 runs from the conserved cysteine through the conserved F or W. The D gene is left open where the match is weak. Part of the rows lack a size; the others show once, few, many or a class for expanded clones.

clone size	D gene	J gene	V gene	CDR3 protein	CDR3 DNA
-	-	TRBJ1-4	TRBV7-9	CASSLDRSGDYEKLFF	TGTGCCAGCAGCTTAGACCGGTCAGGGGATTATGAAAAACTGTTTTTT
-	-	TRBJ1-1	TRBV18	CASSPSFTEAFF	TGTGCCAGCTCACCGAGCTTCACTGAAGCTTTCTTT
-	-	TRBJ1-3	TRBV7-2	CASSLRQGYSGNTIYF	TGTGCCAGCAGCCTACGCCAGGGGTACTCTGGAAACACCATATATTTT
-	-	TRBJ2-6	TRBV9	CASSVGSGANVLTF	TGTGCCAGCAGCGTGGGCTCTGGGGCCAACGTCCTGACTTTC
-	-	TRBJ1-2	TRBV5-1	CASSLEVFGNYGYTF	TGCGCCAGCAGCTTGGAGGTCTTCGGTAACTATGGCTACACCTTC
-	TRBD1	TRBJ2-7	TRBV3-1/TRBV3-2	CASSRRTGSEQYF	TGTGCCAGCAGCCGCAGGACAGGGAGCGAGCAGTACTTC
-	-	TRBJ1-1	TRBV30	CAWSYRGPSEAFF	TGTGCCTGGAGTTACCGGGGTCCCTCTGAAGCTTTCTTT
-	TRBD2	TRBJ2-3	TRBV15	CATSRGTSGISDTQYF	TGTGCCACCAGCAGAGGGACTAGCGGGATATCAGATACGCAGTATTTT
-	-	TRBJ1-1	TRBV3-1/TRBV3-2	CASSQDRTYTEAFF	TGTGCCAGCAGCCAAGATCGTACATACACTGAAGCTTTCTTT
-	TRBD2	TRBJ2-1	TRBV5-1	CASSLVSGRRGEQFF	TGCGCCAGCAGCTTGGTTAGCGGGAGACGAGGTGAGCAGTTCTTC
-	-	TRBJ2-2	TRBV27	CASGWDGINTGELFF	TGTGCCAGCGGCTGGGACGGAATAAACACCGGGGAGCTGTTTTTT
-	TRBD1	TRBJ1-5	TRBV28	CASSLTGNQPQHF	TGTGCCAGCAGCCTGACAGGGAATCAGCCCCAGCATTTT
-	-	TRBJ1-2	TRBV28	CASSPPRGVNYGYTF	TGTGCCAGCAGTCCGCCGCGGGGCGTTAACTATGGCTACACCTTC
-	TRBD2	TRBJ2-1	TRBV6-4	CASSGSGSGRNEQFF	TGTGCCAGCAGTGGTAGCGGGAGCGGGAGAAATGAGCAGTTCTTC
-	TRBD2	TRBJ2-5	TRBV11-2	CASSSGLAGGYQETQYF	TGTGCCAGCAGCTCGGGACTAGCGGGAGGGTACCAAGAGACCCAGTACTTC
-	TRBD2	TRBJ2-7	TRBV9	CASSAGTSGMYEQYF	TGTGCCAGCAGCGCCGGGACTAGCGGAATGTACGAGCAGTACTTC
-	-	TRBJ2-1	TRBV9	CASSVGGPTYNEQFF	TGTGCCAGCAGCGTAGGAGGGCCCACCTACAATGAGCAGTTCTTC
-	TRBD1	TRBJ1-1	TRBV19	CASSVTGTPEAFF	TGTGCCAGTAGTGTGACAGGGACCCCTGAAGCTTTCTTT
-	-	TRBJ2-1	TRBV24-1	CATSDKGPYNEQFF	TGTGCCACCAGTGATAAGGGACCCTACAATGAGCAGTTCTTC
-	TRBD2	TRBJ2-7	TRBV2	CASRPGLEYEQYF	TGTGCCAGCAGACCGGGACTAGAATACGAGCAGTACTTC
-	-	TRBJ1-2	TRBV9	CASSVGAGDYGYTF	TGTGCCAGCAGCGTAGGGGCAGGGGACTACGGCTACACCTTC
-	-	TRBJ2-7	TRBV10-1	CASSESWAGEQYF	TGCGCCAGCAGTGAGAGTTGGGCTGGCGAGCAGTACTTC
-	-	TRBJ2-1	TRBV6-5	CASRPESYYNEQFF	TGTGCCAGCCGGCCCGAGTCCTACTACAATGAGCAGTTCTTC
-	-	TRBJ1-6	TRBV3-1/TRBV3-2	CASSQVSQGYNSPLHF	TGTGCCAGCAGCCAAGTGTCGCAGGGTTATAATTCACCCCTCCACTTT
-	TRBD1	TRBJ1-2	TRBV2	CASSGQGDGYTF	TGTGCCAGCAGTGGACAGGGAGACGGCTACACCTTC
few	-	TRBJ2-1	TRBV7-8	CASSPFPSRAAYNEQFF	TGTGCCAGCAGCCCATTTCCATCCCGGGCCGCCTACAATGAGCAGTTCTTC
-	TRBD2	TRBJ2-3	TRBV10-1	CASSESRASGRTDTQYF	TGCGCCAGCAGTGAGTCGAGAGCTAGCGGGAGAACAGATACGCAGTATTTT
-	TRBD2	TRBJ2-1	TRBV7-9	CASSSPLTSGIGNEQFF	TGTGCCAGCAGCTCGCCCCTGACTAGCGGCATAGGCAATGAGCAGTTCTTC
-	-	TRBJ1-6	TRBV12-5	CASGSGAGSLHF	TGTGCTAGTGGGTCAGGGGCAGGGTCCCTCCACTTT
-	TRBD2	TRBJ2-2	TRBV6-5	CASVSGRAAGELFF	TGTGCCAGCGTTAGCGGGAGGGCCGCCGGGGAGCTGTTTTTT
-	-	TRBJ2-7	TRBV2	CASSAYEQYF	TGTGCCAGCAGTGCCTACGAGCAGTACTTC
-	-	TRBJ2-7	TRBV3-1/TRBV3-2	CASSQGGRWYEQYF	TGTGCCAGCAGCCAAGGGGGGCGCTGGTACGAGCAGTACTTC
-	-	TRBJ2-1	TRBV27	CASSLLGDNEQFF	TGTGCCAGCAGTCTCCTAGGGGACAATGAGCAGTTCTTC
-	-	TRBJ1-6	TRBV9	CASSAQGSSYNSPLHF	TGTGCCAGCAGCGCACAGGGAAGCTCCTATAATTCACCCCTCCACTTT
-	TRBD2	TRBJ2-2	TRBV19	CASSRASSGGGELFF	TGTGCCAGTAGTAGGGCGTCTAGCGGGGGCGGGGAGCTGTTTTTT
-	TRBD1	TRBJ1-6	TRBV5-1	CASSGQGYNSPLHF	TGCGCCAGCAGTGGACAGGGGTATAATTCACCCCTCCACTTT
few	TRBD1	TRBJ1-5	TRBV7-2	CASSLTGTGFGQPQHF	TGTGCCAGCAGCCTAACCGGGACAGGGTTTGGCCAGCCCCAGCATTTT
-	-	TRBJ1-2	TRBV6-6	CASSTTAYGYTF	TGTGCCAGCAGTACCACAGCCTATGGCTACACCTTC
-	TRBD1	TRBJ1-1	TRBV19	CASAGTGGSGGAFF	TGTGCCAGTGCCGGGACAGGGGGCTCCGGTGGTGCTTTCTTT
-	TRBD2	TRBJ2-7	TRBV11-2	CASSFGRGEQYF	TGTGCCAGCAGCTTCGGGAGGGGTGAGCAGTACTTC
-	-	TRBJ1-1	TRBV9	CASSANGGRVAFF	TGTGCCAGCAGCGCCAACGGGGGCCGTGTAGCTTTCTTT
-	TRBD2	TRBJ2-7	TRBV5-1	CASSLFSGSIYEQYF	TGCGCCAGCAGCTTGTTTAGCGGGAGTATCTACGAGCAGTACTTC
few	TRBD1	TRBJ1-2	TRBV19	CASSILADRDYGYTF	TGTGCCAGTAGTATCCTAGCCGACAGGGACTATGGCTACACCTTC
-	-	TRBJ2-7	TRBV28	CASSPPSSGNQYF	TGTGCCAGCAGTCCTCCCTCCTCAGGAAACCAGTACTTC
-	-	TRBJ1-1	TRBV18	CASSPTQALNTEAFF	TGTGCCAGCTCGCCGACACAGGCGCTGAACACTGAAGCTTTCTTT
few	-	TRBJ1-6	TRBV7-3	CASSLRSSNSPLHF	TGTGCCAGCAGCTTGAGGTCCTCTAATTCACCCCTCCACTTT
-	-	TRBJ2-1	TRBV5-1	CASEVAGNNEQFF	TGCGCCAGCGAGGTTGCGGGGAACAATGAGCAGTTCTTC
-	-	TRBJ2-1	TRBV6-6	CASIFSSEGAYNEQFF	TGTGCCAGCATTTTTTCGAGCGAGGGGGCCTACAATGAGCAGTTCTTC
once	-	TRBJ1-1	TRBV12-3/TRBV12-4	CASSSTMNTEAFF	TGTGCCAGCAGTTCGACCATGAACACTGAAGCTTTCTTT
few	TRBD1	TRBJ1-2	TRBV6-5	CASSTRTGRAGYTF	TGTGCCAGCAGTACCCGGACAGGCAGGGCGGGCTACACCTTC
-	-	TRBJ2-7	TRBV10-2	CASSDQGGAGSYEQYF	TGCGCCAGCAGTGACCAAGGTGGCGCCGGCTCCTACGAGCAGTACTTC
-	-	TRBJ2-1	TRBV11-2	CASSLEGLIYNEQFF	TGTGCCAGCAGCTTGGAGGGATTAATCTACAATGAGCAGTTCTTC
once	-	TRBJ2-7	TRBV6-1	CASSEMARGSEQYF	TGTGCCAGCAGTGAAATGGCAAGGGGTAGCGAGCAGTACTTC
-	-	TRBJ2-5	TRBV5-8	CAASFKADF	TGTGCCGCATCCTTTAAAGCGGACTTC
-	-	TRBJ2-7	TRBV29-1	CSVVLGYEQYF	TGCAGCGTTGTACTCGGATACGAGCAGTACTTC
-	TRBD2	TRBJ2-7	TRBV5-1	CASSTSLAGGTYEQYF	TGCGCCAGCAGCACCTCGTTAGCGGGAGGAACCTACGAGCAGTACTTC
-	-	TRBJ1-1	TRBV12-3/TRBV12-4	CASSLRSEAFF	TGTGCCAGCAGTTTAAGGAGTGAAGCTTTCTTT
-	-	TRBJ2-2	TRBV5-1	CATRRFANTGELFF	TGCGCCACTCGACGGTTCGCGAACACCGGGGAGCTGTTTTTT
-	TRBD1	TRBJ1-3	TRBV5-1	CASSLGGQGSGNTIYF	TGCGCCAGCAGCCTGGGGGGACAGGGCTCTGGAAACACCATATATTTT
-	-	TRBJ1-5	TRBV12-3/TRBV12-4	CASSFGENQPQHF	TGTGCCAGCAGTTTCGGCGAGAATCAGCCCCAGCATTTT